This T cell receptor (beta chain) was observed in a study of OX40 agonist ivuxolimab in advanced cancers. Study summary: The patients' treatment was ivuxolimab, an agonistic anti-OX40 (CD134) antibody. Patients received intravenous ivuxolimab every 2 weeks at 0.01 to 10 mg/kg. Study results and caveats: Compared with others, partial responders at 0.1-3.0 mg/kg displayed clonal expansion among the lowest.

The CDR3 length is 15 residues. Germline loops: CDR1 SGHRS, CDR2 YFSETQ. V was pared by 0 bases and J by 0 bases, with 7 bases between. Generated by immunoSEQ multiplex PCR, the TCRdb table keeps only in-frame clones and is missing some. The sample contains around 30,000 clones, approximately 89% of which appear only once. This clone occurred once. The antigen is not known. The sequences come from CD4+ or CD8+ T cells sorted from blood, collected in a trial of the OX40 agonist ivuxolimab. The rearrangement joins TRBV5-1 to TRBJ1-3; D is uncertain. This receptor was identified in an adult with an advanced solid tumor such as melanoma, head and neck, liver or kidney cancer. The DNA of the CDR3 is TGCGCCAGCAGCTTGGCCCCATTCTCTGGAAACACCATATATTTT. Translated: CASSLAPFSGNTIYF.